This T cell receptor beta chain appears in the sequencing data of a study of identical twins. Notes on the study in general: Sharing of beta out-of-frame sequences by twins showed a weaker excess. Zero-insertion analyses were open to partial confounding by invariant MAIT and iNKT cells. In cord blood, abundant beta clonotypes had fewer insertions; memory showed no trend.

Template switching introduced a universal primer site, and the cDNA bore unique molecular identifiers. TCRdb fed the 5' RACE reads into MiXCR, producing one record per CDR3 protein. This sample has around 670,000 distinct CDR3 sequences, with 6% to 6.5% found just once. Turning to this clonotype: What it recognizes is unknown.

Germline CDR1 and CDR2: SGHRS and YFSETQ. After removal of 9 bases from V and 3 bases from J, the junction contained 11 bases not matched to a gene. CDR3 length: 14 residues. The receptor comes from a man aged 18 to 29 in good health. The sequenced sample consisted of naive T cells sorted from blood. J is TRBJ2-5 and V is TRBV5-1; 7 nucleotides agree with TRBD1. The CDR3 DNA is TGCGCCACTGCTTGGGGTGGGACAGAAGAGACCCAGTACTTC. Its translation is CATAWGGTEETQYF.